A selection of T cell receptor beta chains follows, all from one sample in a study of blood T cell repertoires in COVID-19. Profiling relied on immunoSEQ multiplex PCR, and the TCRdb table lists in-frame clones only, not all of them. This table has roughly 100,000 clones, about 85% appearing once. The sequencing input was peripheral blood. These receptors were collected from a human donor in a cohort sampled during active COVID-19. Both conserved end residues are part of each CDR3. D genes are given only for firm matches. Some rows mark clone size as missing; the rest say once, few, many or name a class of expanded clone.

j_call: TRBJ2-2
clone_size: NA
d_call: NA
v_call: TRBV5-1
cdr3_nt: TGCGCCAGCAGCTTGTATCACAGCAACACCGGGGAGCTGTTTTTT
cdr3_aa: CASSLYHSNTGELFF

j_call: TRBJ2-1
clone_size: NA
d_call: TRBD2
v_call: TRBV5-1
cdr3_nt: TGCGCCAGCAGCCAGACTAGCGGGAGTCCTGAGCAGTTCTTC
cdr3_aa: CASSQTSGSPEQFF

j_call: TRBJ2-7
clone_size: few
d_call: TRBD1
v_call: TRBV7-9
cdr3_nt: TGTGCCAGCAGCTACCGGGACAGGGGGGACGAGCAGTACTTC
cdr3_aa: CASSYRDRGDEQYF

j_call: TRBJ1-2
clone_size: NA
d_call: TRBD1
v_call: TRBV5-1
cdr3_nt: TGCGCCAGCAGCCCCGGGACAGTTGATGGCTACACCTTC
cdr3_aa: CASSPGTVDGYTF

j_call: TRBJ2-7
clone_size: few
d_call: NA
v_call: TRBV30
cdr3_nt: TGTGCCTGGACCGGCCGGGATTCCTACGAGCAGTACTTC
cdr3_aa: CAWTGRDSYEQYF

j_call: TRBJ2-7
clone_size: NA
d_call: TRBD1
v_call: TRBV2
cdr3_nt: TGTGCCTCCCAAACAGGGGACGAGCAGTACTTC
cdr3_aa: CASQTGDEQYF

j_call: TRBJ2-3
clone_size: NA
d_call: TRBD2
v_call: TRBV7-2
cdr3_nt: TGTGCCAGCAGCTTCCTTGGACTAGCAGTCGATACGCAGTATTTT
cdr3_aa: CASSFLGLAVDTQYF

j_call: TRBJ1-1
clone_size: NA
d_call: NA
v_call: TRBV7-2
cdr3_nt: TGTGCCAGCAGCTTAGCGCCAGGGGAGAACACTGAAGCTTTCTTT
cdr3_aa: CASSLAPGENTEAFF

j_call: TRBJ1-2
clone_size: NA
d_call: NA
v_call: TRBV6-5
cdr3_nt: TGTGCCACCTTCGCGGATTATGGCTACACCTTC
cdr3_aa: CATFADYGYTF

j_call: TRBJ2-3
clone_size: few
d_call: NA
v_call: TRBV9
cdr3_nt: TGTGCCAGCAGCGTAGGAAGCACCGCAGATACGCAGTATTTT
cdr3_aa: CASSVGSTADTQYF

j_call: TRBJ2-3
clone_size: NA
d_call: TRBD1
v_call: TRBV27
cdr3_nt: TGTGCCAGCAGTCCGCCCAGGGGAGGGACAGGGCCTTTAGCGGATACGCAGTATTTT
cdr3_aa: CASSPPRGGTGPLADTQYF

j_call: TRBJ1-2
clone_size: NA
d_call: NA
v_call: TRBV4-2
cdr3_nt: TGTGCCAGCAGCCAAGGGGGACTCTCAGGCTACACCTTC
cdr3_aa: CASSQGGLSGYTF

j_call: TRBJ1-2
clone_size: NA
d_call: TRBD1
v_call: TRBV5-5
cdr3_nt: TGTGCCAGCAGCCCCGGGACAGGTGGTGGCTACACCTTC
cdr3_aa: CASSPGTGGGYTF

j_call: TRBJ1-1
clone_size: NA
d_call: NA
v_call: TRBV9
cdr3_nt: TGTGCCAGCAGCGTACGGGTGAACACTGAAGCTTTCTTT
cdr3_aa: CASSVRVNTEAFF

j_call: TRBJ1-5
clone_size: NA
d_call: TRBD1
v_call: TRBV2
cdr3_nt: TGTGCCAGCTCCGGACAGGGGGGTAGCAATCAGCCCCAGCATTTT
cdr3_aa: CASSGQGGSNQPQHF

j_call: TRBJ2-7
clone_size: NA
d_call: NA
v_call: TRBV7-8
cdr3_nt: TGTGCCAGCAGCTTCCCGGTCCTGCGGGAGCAGTACTTC
cdr3_aa: CASSFPVLREQYF

j_call: TRBJ2-3
clone_size: NA
d_call: NA
v_call: TRBV7-6
cdr3_nt: TGTGCCAGCAGCCGCCGGGTGAGTCCAGATACGCAGTATTTT
cdr3_aa: CASSRRVSPDTQYF

j_call: TRBJ2-5
clone_size: NA
d_call: TRBD2
v_call: TRBV14
cdr3_nt: TGTGCCAGCAGCCGACTAGCGGGGGGGCCTGAGACCCAGTACTTC
cdr3_aa: CASSRLAGGPETQYF

j_call: TRBJ2-1
clone_size: NA
d_call: NA
v_call: TRBV4-2
cdr3_nt: TGTGCCAGCAGCCAAGAGGTAGCGAACTTTGACAATGAGCAGTTCTTC
cdr3_aa: CASSQEVANFDNEQFF

j_call: TRBJ1-1
clone_size: once
d_call: NA
v_call: TRBV5-1
cdr3_nt: TGCGCCAGCAGAGTGGGGAGAGGGGGGAACACTGAAGCTTTCTTT
cdr3_aa: CASRVGRGGNTEAFF

j_call: TRBJ2-5
clone_size: NA
d_call: TRBD2
v_call: TRBV27
cdr3_nt: TGTGCCAGCAGTTCATGGACTAGCGGCCAAGAGACCCAGTACTTC
cdr3_aa: CASSSWTSGQETQYF

j_call: TRBJ1-3
clone_size: NA
d_call: NA
v_call: TRBV3-1/TRBV3-2
cdr3_nt: TGTGCCAGCAGCGCAGGGGCCGGTGGAAACACCATATATTTT
cdr3_aa: CASSAGAGGNTIYF

j_call: TRBJ1-2
clone_size: NA
d_call: TRBD1
v_call: TRBV7-2
cdr3_nt: TGTGCCAGCAGCTTTTCCCAGGGACAGGCCGATGGCTACACCTTC
cdr3_aa: CASSFSQGQADGYTF

j_call: TRBJ1-6
clone_size: NA
d_call: NA
v_call: TRBV4-3
cdr3_nt: TGCGCCAGCAGCCCGGGGAGCTCCTATAATTCACCCCTCCACTTT
cdr3_aa: CASSPGSSYNSPLHF

j_call: TRBJ2-7
clone_size: NA
d_call: NA
v_call: TRBV28
cdr3_nt: TGTGCCAGCAGTGGGGAGGCAGGTAGACCCTACGAGCAGTACTTC
cdr3_aa: CASSGEAGRPYEQYF

j_call: TRBJ2-5
clone_size: NA
d_call: TRBD2
v_call: TRBV6-2/TRBV6-3
cdr3_nt: TGTGCCAGCAGCCCGCAGCGGGGAGACGGGGAGACCCAGTACTTC
cdr3_aa: CASSPQRGDGETQYF

j_call: TRBJ2-3
clone_size: NA
d_call: TRBD1
v_call: TRBV19
cdr3_nt: TGTGCCAGTAGGTGGACAGGCCGCACAGATACGCAGTATTTT
cdr3_aa: CASRWTGRTDTQYF

j_call: TRBJ1-6
clone_size: NA
d_call: TRBD1
v_call: TRBV10-3
cdr3_nt: TGTGCCATCAGTGAGGGGGGGGACAGGGGTTCACCCCTCCACTTT
cdr3_aa: CAISEGGDRGSPLHF

j_call: TRBJ1-2
clone_size: NA
d_call: NA
v_call: TRBV5-1
cdr3_nt: TGCGCCAGCAGCAAAGACGGAGATAACTATGGCTACACCTTC
cdr3_aa: CASSKDGDNYGYTF

j_call: TRBJ1-5
clone_size: NA
d_call: TRBD1
v_call: TRBV28
cdr3_nt: TGTGCCAGCAGTAGCGGACAGGGTTCGGGTCAGCCCCAGCATTTT
cdr3_aa: CASSSGQGSGQPQHF

j_call: TRBJ2-7
clone_size: once
d_call: NA
v_call: TRBV3-1/TRBV3-2
cdr3_nt: TGTGCCAGCAGCCAAGGCCAGGGTATCTCCTACGAGCAGTACTTC
cdr3_aa: CASSQGQGISYEQYF

j_call: TRBJ2-3
clone_size: NA
d_call: TRBD1
v_call: TRBV15
cdr3_nt: TGTGCCACCAGCAGAGATCTCTGGGACAGGGCCTACACAGATACGCAGTATTTT
cdr3_aa: CATSRDLWDRAYTDTQYF

j_call: TRBJ1-2
clone_size: NA
d_call: NA
v_call: TRBV19
cdr3_nt: TGTGCCAGTATCAGGGCCCGCGGCTACACCTTC
cdr3_aa: CASIRARGYTF

j_call: TRBJ1-6
clone_size: once
d_call: NA
v_call: TRBV19
cdr3_nt: TGTGCCAGTAGTATCGGGGGGTACTCACCCCTCCACTTT
cdr3_aa: CASSIGGYSPLHF

j_call: TRBJ2-7
clone_size: few
d_call: NA
v_call: TRBV5-4
cdr3_nt: TGTGCCAGCAGCTTGGGGGGCCTGTCCGGGTCGGCCTACGAGCAGTACTTC
cdr3_aa: CASSLGGLSGSAYEQYF

j_call: TRBJ1-4
clone_size: NA
d_call: TRBD1
v_call: TRBV28
cdr3_nt: TGTGCCAGCAGTTTCAGGCAGGGGGGCGAAAAACTGTTTTTT
cdr3_aa: CASSFRQGGEKLFF

j_call: TRBJ1-4
clone_size: NA
d_call: NA
v_call: TRBV3-1/TRBV3-2
cdr3_nt: TGTGCCAGCAGCCAAGGAAGCGGGGCGGCTAATGAAAAACTGTTTTTT
cdr3_aa: CASSQGSGAANEKLFF

j_call: TRBJ2-1
clone_size: NA
d_call: TRBD1
v_call: TRBV24-1
cdr3_nt: TGTGCCACCAGTGAGACAGGGGGCTTAGATGAGCAGTTCTTC
cdr3_aa: CATSETGGLDEQFF

j_call: TRBJ1-1
clone_size: once
d_call: TRBD1
v_call: TRBV6-5
cdr3_nt: TGTGCCAGCAGTCTTAGGACAGGGGGTTGGGCTTTCTTT
cdr3_aa: CASSLRTGGWAFF

j_call: TRBJ2-3
clone_size: once
d_call: TRBD1
v_call: TRBV28
cdr3_nt: TGTGCCAGCAGGTTGACCGGGACAGGGGCGACAGATACGCAGTATTTT
cdr3_aa: CASRLTGTGATDTQYF

j_call: TRBJ2-1
clone_size: NA
d_call: TRBD2
v_call: TRBV6-4
cdr3_nt: TGTGCCAGCAGGAACCGTGGACTAGCGGGGGGGCCCTTCTTC
cdr3_aa: CASRNRGLAGGPFF

j_call: TRBJ1-3
clone_size: NA
d_call: NA
v_call: TRBV2
cdr3_nt: TGTGCCAGCAGCGGGGACACTGGAAACACCATATATTTT
cdr3_aa: CASSGDTGNTIYF

j_call: TRBJ1-2
clone_size: NA
d_call: NA
v_call: TRBV7-9
cdr3_nt: TGTGCCAGCAGCTCTAACTTACAGGGCAACTATGGCTACACCTTC
cdr3_aa: CASSSNLQGNYGYTF

j_call: TRBJ2-1
clone_size: NA
d_call: TRBD2
v_call: TRBV10-1
cdr3_nt: TGCGCCAGCAGTGGAACCGGACGGGGACTACGATTGAACAATGAGCAGTTCTTC
cdr3_aa: CASSGTGRGLRLNNEQFF

j_call: TRBJ1-1
clone_size: few
d_call: TRBD1
v_call: TRBV12-3/TRBV12-4
cdr3_nt: TGTGCCAGCAGCCAAAGGACAGGGGACCTCCTCTTT
cdr3_aa: CASSQRTGDLLF